One and the same sample provided the 14 T cell receptor beta chains below, sequenced in a study of blood T cell repertoires in COVID-19. Measured with immunoSEQ multiplex PCR; TCRdb has only the in-frame clones, and not every one. There are 200,000 to 250,000 clones in the sample; 85% to 95% occur only once, and approximately 2% lies in the top ten. Specimen: PBMCs or T cells enriched from blood (not recorded which). These receptors all come from a woman aged 18-30 years who had recovered from COVID-19.

On this clone: Within the sample, other DNA sequences also encode this same CDR3. This rearrangement joins TRBV5-1 to TRBJ1-2; D unclear. V dropped 3 bases and J dropped 0 bases, with 9 bases sitting between them. The CDR3 contains 14 residues. In germline, CDR1 is SGHRS, CDR2 YFSETQ. The CDR3 sequence: CASSSGGANYGYTF. DNA for the CDR3: TGCGCCAGCAGCTCCGGAGGAGCTAACTATGGCTACACCTTC.

The V and J genes are TRBV24-1 and TRBJ2-7; D ambiguous. Between the trimmed V and J ends, which lost 4 bases and 0 bases, there was a span of 6 bases. The germline V gene encodes CDR1 KGHDR and CDR2 SFDVKD. The CDR3 loop spans 13 amino acids. The CDR3: CATSDPYSYEQYF. The CDR3 DNA reads as TGTGCCACCAGTGACCCCTACTCCTACGAGCAGTACTTC.

In this sample, this clone turned up once. The chain has TRBV10-3 and TRBJ1-2; a possible D gene is TRBD1 (5 bases). Trimming stripped 10 bases from V and 6 bases from J, with 18 bases between. The germline gives CDR1 ENHRY, CDR2 SYGVKD. The CDR3 is 13 residues long. The CDR3: CATGVQGGNGYTF. Written as DNA, the CDR3 is TGTGCCACCGGGGTGCAGGGAGGGAATGGCTACACCTTC.

The chain links TRBV6-5 to TRBJ1-5; 8 bases align to TRBD1. Germline V lookup: CDR1 MNHEY, CDR2 SVGAGI. V shed 6 bases, J shed 4 bases, and the junction held 2 bases outside the gene matches. This CDR3 is 13 amino acids long. Written as DNA, the CDR3 is TGTGCCAGCAGAACAGGGGGAAATCAGCCCCAGCATTTT. It yields the protein CASRTGGNQPQHF.

V and J are TRBV9 and TRBJ2-2; 11 bases map to TRBD2. Losses at the gene ends were 3 bases for V and 1 base for J; bases not matched to a gene: 2. Germline assignment: CDR1 SGDLS and CDR2 YYNGEE. The length of the CDR3 is 16 residues. The CDR3 sequence: CASSATSGRNTGELFF. DNA for the CDR3: TGTGCCAGCAGCGCCACTAGCGGGAGGAACACCGGGGAGCTGTTTTTT.

The J gene is TRBJ2-7, the V gene TRBV15; D possibly corresponds to TRBD1 (6 bases). V dropped 1 base and J dropped 0 bases, with 10 bases sitting between them. CDR1 is LNHNV, CDR2 YYDKDF, per germline (reference sequence). The CDR3 runs to 15 residues. Here the CDR3 DNA reads TGTGCCACCAGCAGAGGACAGGCGAGCTCCTACGAGCAGTACTTC. Protein product: CATSRGQASSYEQYF.

The rearrangement uses TRBV11-3 and TRBJ1-2; tentative D call: TRBD1 (5 bases). This CDR3 region has 13 residues. Germline assignment: CDR1 SGHNT and CDR2 YENEEA. Trimming removed 4 bases at V and 8 bases at J, with 14 bases between. The CDR3: CASSSPGGSGYTF. The CDR3 region has the DNA TGTGCCAGCAGCTCACCCGGGGGGTCGGGCTACACCTTC. Using reference TRBV11-3 and TRBJ1-2 for the parts outside the CDR3, the full variable domain is EAGVVQSPRYKIIEKKQPVAFWCNPISGHNTLYWYLQNLGQGPELLIRYENEEAVDDSQLPKDRFSAERLKGVDSTLKIQPAELGDSAVYLCASSSPGGSGYTFGSGTRLTVV.

The CDR3 DNA is TGTGCCAGCTCGCCTAATTCCGGGACAGGGGTTAACTATGGCTACACCTTC. This sequence encodes CASSPNSGTGVNYGYTF. The chain uses TRBV18 and TRBJ1-2, with 10 bases that match TRBD1. Germline CDR1 KGHSH, CDR2 LQKENI. V lost 6 bases, J lost 1 base, and 11 bases stayed unmatched. The CDR3 is 17 amino acids.

J is TRBJ2-3 and V is TRBV9; D remains ambiguous. The CDR3 loop spans 15 amino acids. The ends were cut back, 4 bases at V and 1 base at J, with 13 bases in the middle. The germline V gene has CDR1 SGDLS and CDR2 YYNGEE. CDR3: CASSPSTVRTDTQYF. CDR3 DNA sequence: TGTGCCAGCAGCCCCTCAACGGTACGCACAGATACGCAGTATTTT.

The V and J genes are TRBV11-3 and TRBJ1-1; D is unclear. The CDR3 length is 15 residues. Germline V gives CDR1 SGHNT, CDR2 YENEEA. V lost 2 bases and J lost 4, with 14 bases in between. CDR3 residues: CASSLIYGGSTEAFF. DNA of the CDR3: TGTGCCAGCAGCTTAATATATGGTGGGAGCACTGAAGCTTTCTTT.

This chain uses TRBV11-3 with TRBJ2-3, with D unclear. V lost 6 bases and J 6 bases, leaving 7 bases between the germline ends. The length of the CDR3 is 11 residues. CDR1 and CDR2 from the germline V gene are SGHNT and YENEEA. The CDR3 DNA follows: TGTGCCAGCAGACTGTTGGATACGCAGTATTTT. Amino acid sequence: CASRLLDTQYF.

The chain has TRBV7-2 and TRBJ1-2; D uncertain. The CDR3 is made up of 12 amino acids. The germline V gene has CDR1 SGHTA and CDR2 FQGNSA. Trimming took off 2 bases at V and 5 bases at J, with 6 bases between the two ends. CDR3 sequence: CASSLRRYGYTF. CDR3 coding DNA: TGTGCCAGCAGCTTACGTCGGTATGGCTACACCTTC.

This chain links TRBV10-3 with TRBJ1-3; D unresolved. Germline CDR1 and CDR2: ENHRY and SYGVKD. This CDR3 spans 16 amino acids. The V and J ends lost 3 bases and 0 bases respectively, with 12 bases between them. The CDR3 DNA is TGTGCCATCAGTGAATCCAATAAGCGCTCTGGAAACACCATATATTTT. This sequence encodes CAISESNKRSGNTIYF.

The chain combines TRBV29-1 with TRBJ1-1; D gene unclear. There are 11 residues in the CDR3. Trimming cost V 7 bases and J 3 bases, with 9 bases left between them. From germline, CDR1 is SQVTM and CDR2 ANQGSEA. The CDR3 DNA is TGCAGCGCCCGCGACTACACTGAAGCTTTCTTT. This codes for CSARDYTEAFF. The full variable domain, in which reference TRBV29-1 and TRBJ1-1 provide the parts outside the CDR3, is SAVISQKPSRDICQRGTSLTIQCQVDSQVTMMFWYRQQPGQSLTLIATANQGSEATYESGFVIDKFPISRPNLTFSTLTVSNMSPEDSSIYLCSARDYTEAFFGQGTRLTVV.